This T cell receptor (beta chain) was profiled in a study of cytomegalovirus exposure and HLA in healthy donors (dated by TCRdb to about 2017). Study-wide context: An earlier analysis of 587 of the donors reported 276 Gb of sequence data and 100 million to 120 million unique TCR beta sequences obtained from roughly 170 million T cells. An early release that covered some 640 HLA-typed donors contained about 300 gigabases of sequencing data and tens of millions of unique TCR sequences. Of the roughly 400 genotyped donors, approximately 80% were placed in the genetic ancestry cluster associated with self-reported Caucasian donors. The study was designed to test whether signatures of past pathogen exposure could be identified by cataloging public T cell receptors. The T cell repertoires of roughly 660 subjects were profiled by immunosequencing and related to cytomegalovirus serostatus. A separate validation cohort of roughly 130 different subjects was used in addition to the 666-subject first cohort. To predict cytomegalovirus infection status, the study brought together high-throughput TCR immunosequencing, statistical association of individual TCRs with disease status, and machine learning. To study patterns of TCR occurrence, a later analysis re-analyzed previously published TCR beta repertoires from more than 550 donors and added high-resolution HLA genotyping. Rather than using new phenotypic data, the later analysis identified candidate immune exposures from TCR beta sequences and from how often those sequences occurred across donors. To decide whether each TCR beta V gene segment behaved as functional or pseudogenic, an earlier analysis of approximately 620 of the donors relied on high-throughput TCR beta sequencing. Donor age, sex, ethnicity and CMV serostatus were compiled together with the repertoire data. Genome-wide SNP genotypes for about 55% of the 666 donors were used in a later genetic analysis, which treated that subset as a discovery cohort. Every discovery cohort repertoire had been produced on one sequencing platform. HLA typing covered class I and class II loci at four-digit resolution. The number of donors typed differed by locus, with about 629-630 for A, B, C, DRB1 and DQB1, over 500 for DQA1, 606 for DPA1, and about 450 for DPB1. Because of strong linkage in the cohort, a handful of DR-DQ haplotypes were treated as single units for association and clustering. On average, roughly 200,000 unique TCR beta nucleotide sequences were sequenced per donor among a few hundred genotyped donors of the cohort, with 15% to 20% of those sequences being non-productive. Broader findings and caveats from the paper: The study listed 150 to 200 TCR beta chains as associated with cytomegalovirus. Most CMV-associated TCR beta chains appeared to be HLA-restricted in a later analysis, and the HLA associations seemed to be driven largely by CMV exposure. V-gene and J-gene trimming of TCR beta chains was associated with a missense DCLRE1C variant in a later genetic analysis, and the association was replicated in an independent cohort. Compared with equally common non-associated chains, HLA-associated TCR beta chains in a later analysis were more clonally expanded and had lower generation probabilities. In vitro tests confirmed that three of the cytomegalovirus-associated TCR beta chains recognize cytomegalovirus antigens. Correlated functional status among segregating V segments might be attributable to linkage disequilibrium, but an unknown experimental factor could not be ruled out. Because the 87-base-pair reads could not distinguish some IMGT-functional V segments, including TRBV6-2 and TRBV6-3, those segments were excluded. The earlier analysis of about 600 of the donors excluded around 17 rarely observed V segments, including chromosome 9 orphons, because counts were too low. It was suggested by the authors that the approach could potentially be generalized to other disease states and immunological phenotypes. A later analysis reported that several top co-occurrence clusters appeared linked to parvovirus B19, influenza, CMV and Epstein-Barr virus. Cytomegalovirus status was reported to be diagnosed by the classifier with high specificity and sensitivity in both the original and validation cohorts. When HLA alleles, especially DR and DQ, strongly co-occurred, attributing TCR associations to individual alleles was difficult. In a later analysis, the rate of TCR association differed among HLA loci, with DRB1 alleles having the most associated TCRs and HLA-C alleles having the fewest. According to a later genetic analysis, donors in an Asian-associated ancestry cluster had fewer N-insertions in productive TCRs than the roughly 670-donor mean. Presence/absence analyses assumed roughly uniform sequencing depth across donors, an assumption that may not hold. The cohort was sequenced for TCR beta chains only, and without alpha or paired-chain data the features that could be detected were limited. Across donors, most TCR sequences were observed very rarely, whereas some public TCRs were present in many individuals. A cluster of highly shared sequence variants was judged likely to represent a technical artifact of the sequencing pipeline. A later analysis associated 15,000 or so TCR beta sequences with specific HLA alleles at a false discovery rate of 0.05. HLA typing was unavailable for some donors at each locus, so association tests used only the typed subset. An earlier analysis of approximately 530 of the donors showed that most TCR beta V segments appeared in productive rearrangements either about 87% or about 30% of the time, which broadly matched IMGT annotations. A further reported finding was that TCR beta sequences accurately predicted the HLA-A and HLA-B alleles for most subjects in the first cohort. Immune exposure information for the cohort was limited to CMV serostatus.

Trimming removed 6 bases from V and 4 bases from J; the gene matches leave 5 bases unexplained. According to the germline V gene (reference sequence), CDR1 reads LNHDA and CDR2 reads SQIVND. The CDR3 spans 13 residues, from the cysteine through the phenylalanine. This entry keeps only the CDR3 DNA: 39 bases, framed from base 1. The cohort comprised 666 healthy bone marrow donors. At the time of sampling, every cohort member was nominally healthy, though immune exposures that went unrecorded were likely present. The donor tested CMV seronegative, placing the donor among the 300 to 400 seronegative members of the cohort. Every donor gave a peripheral blood sample, and the peripheral blood mononuclear cells from that sample were used for TCR beta sequencing. Genomic DNA extraction from the blood cell samples was performed with the Qiagen DNeasy Blood Extraction Kit. Of note for this clone: The specificity of this receptor is unknown. Base qualities are not provided; no much larger clone lies one nucleotide away.

The library was produced with the immunoSEQ multiplex PCR assay. For the multiplex PCR, a mixture combining 60 forward primers for TCR Vbeta segments and 13 reverse primers for TCR Jbeta segments was used. Amplification of the CDR3 region of rearranged TCR beta genes was performed with a multiplex PCR assay on genomic DNA. The amplified TCR beta libraries were sequenced on the Illumina HiSeq System as 87-base-pair reads. Regarding the original processing steps: A later analysis counted approximately 74 million unique TCR beta chains across the 650 to 700 repertoires, and approximately 11 million of these chains were shared by at least two donors. To remove PCR and sequencing errors, raw reads were error-corrected and collapsed into unique sequences using a nearest-neighbor algorithm that merged closely related sequences. V, D and J gene segments were assigned by aligning CDR3 sequences to IMGT reference sequences. For a sequence to be retained, a match of at least six nucleotides to both a V gene segment and a J gene segment was required. A rearrangement was called productive if the CDR3 had no stop codons and remained in frame with V and J, and every other rearrangement was called non-productive. CDR3 was defined according to IMGT convention as the region running from the second conserved V-encoded cysteine to the conserved J-encoded phenylalanine. Sequences without an unambiguous match to a single V gene segment were excluded from the earlier analysis of about 600 of the donors. In an earlier analysis of several hundred of the donors, V segments were called functional above 56.7% productive rearrangements and were called segregating when the between-donor standard deviation exceeded 5%. A statistical classification framework was developed to diagnose cytomegalovirus status using the catalog of TCR beta chain sequences. In a later analysis, TCR nucleotide sequences were compared against IMGT/GENE-DB human TR gene sequences so that V and J genes could be assigned. Using the TCRdist pipeline, a later analysis assigned CDR3 sequences along with most-parsimonious VDJ recombination scenarios. In a later analysis, each TCR beta chain was defined by its CDR3 amino acid sequence together with its V-gene family, and reads without a unique V-gene family were excluded. To address suspected cross-contamination and a sequencing artifact, a later analysis removed a few hundred highly shared, low-generation-probability nucleotide sequences. A later analysis calculated a clonal expansion index for each public chain from normalized within-repertoire ranks of inferred template counts. A later analysis computed generation probabilities with a VDJ recombination model fitted to out-of-frame rearrangements, and checked the results against IGoR. In a later analysis, hypergeometric tests were used to score TCR-TCR, TCR-HLA and TCR-CMV co-occurrence, with a repertoire-size bias correction applied to TCR pairs. In a later analysis, false discovery rates were estimated by permuting HLA or CMV assignments 20 times. In a later analysis, co-occurring TCRs were grouped using DBSCAN, and TCRdist sequence similarity was added for clustering within HLA-allele-positive subsets. For co-occurrence clustering, repertoires with fewer than 30,000 or more than 120,000 public chains were excluded, along with roughly 5 repertoires with anomalous nucleotide sharing. TCRdb carries this immuneACCESS record with in-frame sequences only. Its versions omit some clonotypes, under half of them owing to an unresolved V gene in the studies checked, with the rest unexplained. V, J and clone size reflect that table, while D and trimming were determined from the DNA. The sample profile shows around 130,000 clones; roughly four fifths of them were found once. Roughly 1.2% of the sample comes from the top ten.

The sequence was collected from a boy younger than 18 in good health and CMV-seronegative. The specimen sequenced was PBMCs. Recombination linked TRBV19 to TRBJ2-7, with 8 bases aligning to TRBD2. The CDR3 is CASRAGGQYEQYF. The bases read TGTGCCAGTAGGGCGGGAGGACAGTACGAGCAGTACTTC.